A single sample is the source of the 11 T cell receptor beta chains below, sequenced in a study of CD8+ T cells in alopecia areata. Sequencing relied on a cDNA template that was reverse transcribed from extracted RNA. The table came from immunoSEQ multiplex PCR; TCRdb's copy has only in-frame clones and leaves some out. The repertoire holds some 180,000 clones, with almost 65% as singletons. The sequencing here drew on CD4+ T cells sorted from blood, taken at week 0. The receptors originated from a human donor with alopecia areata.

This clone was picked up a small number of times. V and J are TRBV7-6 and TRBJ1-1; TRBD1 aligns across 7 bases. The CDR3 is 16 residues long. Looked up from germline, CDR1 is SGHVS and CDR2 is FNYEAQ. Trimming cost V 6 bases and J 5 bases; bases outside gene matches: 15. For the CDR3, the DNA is TGTGCCAGCAGTTTAAGTCCGACAGGGAAGAGAACTGAAGCTTTCTTT. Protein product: CASSLSPTGKRTEAFF.

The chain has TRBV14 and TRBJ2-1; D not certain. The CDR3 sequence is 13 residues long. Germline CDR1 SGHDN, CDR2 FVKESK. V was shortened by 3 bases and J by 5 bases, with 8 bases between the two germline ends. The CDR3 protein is CASSQPEHNEQFF. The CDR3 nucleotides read TGTGCCAGCAGCCAGCCCGAACACAATGAGCAGTTCTTC.

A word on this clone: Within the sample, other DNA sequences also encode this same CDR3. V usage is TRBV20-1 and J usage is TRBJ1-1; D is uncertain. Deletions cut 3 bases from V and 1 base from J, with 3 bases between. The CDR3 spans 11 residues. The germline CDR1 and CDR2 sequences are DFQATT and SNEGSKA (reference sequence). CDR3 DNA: TGCAGTGCTAGCACGAACACTGAAGCTTTCTTT. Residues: CSASTNTEAFF.

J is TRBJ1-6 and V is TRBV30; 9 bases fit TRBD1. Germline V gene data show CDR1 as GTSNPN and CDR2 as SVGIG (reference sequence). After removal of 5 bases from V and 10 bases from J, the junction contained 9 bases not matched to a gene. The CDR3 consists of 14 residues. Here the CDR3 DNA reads TGTGCCTGGTCCTTGGGGACAGGGAAATCACCCCTCCACTTT. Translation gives CAWSLGTGKSPLHF.

The CDR3 protein is CASSYRGRGTEAFF. The CDR3 DNA follows: TGTGCCAGCAGTTACAGGGGGCGCGGCACTGAAGCTTTCTTT. The J gene is TRBJ1-1, the V gene TRBV27; TRBD1 matches 9 bases. This CDR3 spans 14 amino acids. V was pared by 4 bases and J by 4 bases, with 4 bases of the junction left unmatched. CDR1 is MNHEY, CDR2 SMNVEV, per germline (reference sequence).

The CDR3 DNA reads TGTGCCAGCTCCCTGCAAGCGGGGGGCACAGATACGCAGTATTTT. This gives the protein CASSLQAGGTDTQYF. The chain recombines TRBV7-2 with TRBJ2-3, with 8 bases aligning to TRBD2. The CDR3 sequence is 15 residues long. The ends lost 8 bases at V and 1 base at J; junction bases unmatched: 8. Germline loops: CDR1 SGHTA, CDR2 FQGNSA.

The CDR3 loop reads CSVEDSPGQPQHF. CDR3 coding DNA: TGCAGCGTTGAAGATAGCCCGGGGCAGCCCCAGCATTTT. The chain uses TRBV29-1 and TRBJ1-5; no clear D gene. Trimming pared 0 bases from V and 7 bases from J, leaving 10 bases between. CDR1 and CDR2 (germline): SQVTM, ANQGSEA. This CDR3 comprises 13 residues.

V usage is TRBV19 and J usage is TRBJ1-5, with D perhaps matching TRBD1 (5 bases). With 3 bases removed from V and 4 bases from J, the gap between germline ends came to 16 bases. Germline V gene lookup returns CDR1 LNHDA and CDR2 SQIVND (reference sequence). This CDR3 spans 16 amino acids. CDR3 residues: CASSIGGTGRNQPQHF. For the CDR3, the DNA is TGTGCCAGTAGTATCGGCGGGACGGGACGTAATCAGCCCCAGCATTTT. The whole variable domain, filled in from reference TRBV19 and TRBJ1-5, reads DGGITQSPKYLFRKEGQNVTLSCEQNLNHDAMYWYRQDPGQGLRLIYYSQIVNDFQKGDIAEGYSVSREKKESFPLTVTSAQKNPTAFYLCASSIGGTGRNQPQHFGDGTRLSIL.

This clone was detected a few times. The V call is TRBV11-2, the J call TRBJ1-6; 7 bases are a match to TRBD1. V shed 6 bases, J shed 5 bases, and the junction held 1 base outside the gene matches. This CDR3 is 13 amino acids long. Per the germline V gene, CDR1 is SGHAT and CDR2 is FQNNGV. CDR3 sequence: CASRGQNNSPLHF. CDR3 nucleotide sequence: TGTGCCAGCAGGGGACAGAATAATTCACCCCTCCACTTT.

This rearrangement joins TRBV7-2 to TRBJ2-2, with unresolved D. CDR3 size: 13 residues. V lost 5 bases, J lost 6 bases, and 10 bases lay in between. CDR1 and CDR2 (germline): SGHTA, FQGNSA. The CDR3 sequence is CASSLSQPGELFF. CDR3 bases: TGTGCCAGCAGCCTAAGTCAGCCCGGGGAGCTGTTTTTT.

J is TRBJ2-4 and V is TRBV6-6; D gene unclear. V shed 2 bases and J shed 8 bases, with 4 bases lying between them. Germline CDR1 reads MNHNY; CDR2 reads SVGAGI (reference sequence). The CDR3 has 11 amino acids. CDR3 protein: CASSYQDIQYF. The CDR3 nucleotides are TGTGCCAGCAGTTACCAGGACATTCAGTACTTC.